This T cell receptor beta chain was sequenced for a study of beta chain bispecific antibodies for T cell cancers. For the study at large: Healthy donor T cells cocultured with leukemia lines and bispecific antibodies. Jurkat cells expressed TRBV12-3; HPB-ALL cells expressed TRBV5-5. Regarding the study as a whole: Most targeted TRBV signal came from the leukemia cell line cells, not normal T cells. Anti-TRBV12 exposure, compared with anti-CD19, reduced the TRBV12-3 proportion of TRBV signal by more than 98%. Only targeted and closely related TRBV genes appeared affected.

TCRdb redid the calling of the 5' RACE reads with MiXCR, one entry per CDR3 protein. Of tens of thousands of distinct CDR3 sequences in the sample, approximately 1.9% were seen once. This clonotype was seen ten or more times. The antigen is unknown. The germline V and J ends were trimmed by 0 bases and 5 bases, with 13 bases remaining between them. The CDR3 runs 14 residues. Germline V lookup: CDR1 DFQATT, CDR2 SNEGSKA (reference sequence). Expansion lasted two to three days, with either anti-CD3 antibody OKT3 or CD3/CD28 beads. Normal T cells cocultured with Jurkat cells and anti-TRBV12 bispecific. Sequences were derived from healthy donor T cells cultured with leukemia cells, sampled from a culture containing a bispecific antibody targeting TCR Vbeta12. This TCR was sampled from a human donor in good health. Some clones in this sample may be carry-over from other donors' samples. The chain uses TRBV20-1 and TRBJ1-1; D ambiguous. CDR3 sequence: CSARDRARVTEAFF. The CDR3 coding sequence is TGCAGTGCTAGAGATCGGGCTAGGGTGACTGAAGCTTTCTTT.